This T cell receptor beta chain was observed in a study of blood T cell repertoires in COVID-19. The recovered donors of Cohort 3 showed two negative PCRs, clearance, or symptom resolution. In the source study's methods: Using reference gene primer amplification, nucleated cell counts were estimated. Libraries were prepared by immunoSEQ multiplex PCR; TCRdb keeps only in-frame clonotypes and omits some of them. That table furnishes V, J and clone size, whereas the DNA furnished D and trimming. This sample has roughly 290,000 clones, with around 85% found just once. The CDR3 totals 13 residues. The V gene's germline CDR1 is SGHNT and CDR2 YENEEA. V was shortened by 5 bases and J by 11 bases, with 18 bases between the two germline ends.

The rearrangement links TRBV11-3 to TRBJ1-1; tentative D call: TRBD1 (6 bases). The sequenced sample consisted of PBMCs or T cells enriched from blood (not recorded which). This receptor was obtained from a woman under 40 who had recovered from COVID-19. The CDR3 nucleotides are TGTGCCAGCAGCCGATACAGGGCGGATAAGGCTTTCTTT. This encodes CASSRYRADKAFF. Combining the CDR3 with reference TRBV11-3 and TRBJ1-1 gives the whole variable domain EAGVVQSPRYKIIEKKQPVAFWCNPISGHNTLYWYLQNLGQGPELLIRYENEEAVDDSQLPKDRFSAERLKGVDSTLKIQPAELGDSAVYLCASSRYRADKAFFGQGTRLTVV.